Here is one TCR beta chain with its context. Repertoires were generated with immunoSEQ multiplex PCR, while TCRdb's copy carries only in-frame clones and drops some. Here the sample spans about 160,000 clones, roughly 82% being singletons. The sample is drawn from a study of blood T cell repertoires in COVID-19. Study-wide context: From T cells, B-cell-depleted T cells, or PBMCs came the material, which was cDNA or gDNA.

Looked up from germline, CDR1 is LNHNV and CDR2 is YYDKDF (reference sequence). Trimming removed 5 bases from V and 7 bases from J, with 15 bases in between. This CDR3 has 14 amino acids. The clonotype originates from a woman in her forties with COVID-19, enrolled during active disease. The specimen sequenced was peripheral blood. The chain carries TRBV15 and TRBJ2-1; D is unresolved. The CDR3 coding sequence is TGTGCCACCAGCCCCCGGGTGAGCCGGAATGAGCAGTTCTTC. The encoded protein is CATSPRVSRNEQFF.